This is a list of T cell receptor beta chains from one sample in a study of cytomegalovirus exposure and HLA in healthy donors. The data were produced by immunoSEQ multiplex PCR, yet TCRdb's version contains in-frame clones alone and is incomplete. The sample has approximately 100,000 clones, roughly 70% seen once. Material: PBMCs. The receptor set was obtained from a woman aged 50 to 60 in good health and CMV-seronegative. CDR3s include the opening cysteine and the closing phenylalanine or tryptophan. The D gene is left open where the match is weak. Size is omitted from some rows. Given values are once, few, many or a class for expanded clones.

CDR3 length	D gene	clone size	V gene	J gene	CDR3 DNA	CDR3 protein
13	TRBD1	few	TRBV7-7	TRBJ2-3	TGTGCTAGCAGCGTCGACAGGGAAGATACGCAGTATTTT	CASSVDREDTQYF
16	TRBD2	NA	TRBV4-2	TRBJ2-4	TGTGCCAGCAGCCTTAGTCTAGCGGGGGCGGGTGACATTCAGTACTTC	CASSLSLAGAGDIQYF
14	NA	NA	TRBV29-1	TRBJ1-1	TGCAGCCCCACAGAGGCAGGGTTGGGAACTGAAGCTTTCTTT	CSPTEAGLGTEAFF
15	NA	NA	TRBV12-5	TRBJ1-5	TGTGCTAGTGGTCCCTCCGGAGGGATCTATCAGCCCCAGCATTTT	CASGPSGGIYQPQHF
14	TRBD1	once	TRBV28	TRBJ2-1	TGTGCCAGCAGTCCGACAGGGGCTCACAATGAGCAGTTCTTC	CASSPTGAHNEQFF
14	NA	NA	TRBV5-4	TRBJ1-3	TGTGCCAGCAGCGTGCTTGGGGCCGGAAACACCATATATTTT	CASSVLGAGNTIYF
14	NA	NA	TRBV6-1	TRBJ2-5	TGTGCCAGCAGTGAAGGGGCGCCTGGGGAGACCCAGTACTTC	CASSEGAPGETQYF
18	NA	NA	TRBV4-3	TRBJ2-2	TGCGCCAGCAGCCAAGATAGGTTGGCAGGGGCAGTAACCGGGGAGCTGTTTTTT	CASSQDRLAGAVTGELFF
13	NA	once	TRBV5-1	TRBJ1-1	TGCGCCAGCAGCTTGGCAGGGTACACTGAAGCTTTCTTT	CASSLAGYTEAFF
15	NA	NA	TRBV12-5	TRBJ2-2	TGTGCTAGTGAGCAGGGATTTGGTAACACCGGGGAGCTGTTTTTT	CASEQGFGNTGELFF
11	NA	NA	TRBV20-1	TRBJ1-2	TGCAGTGCTAGGCGGAACTATGGCTACACCTTC	CSARRNYGYTF
17	TRBD2	NA	TRBV5-4	TRBJ2-3	TGTGCCAGCAGCGTCCGACTAGCGGGGGGAAGCACAGATACGCAGTATTTT	CASSVRLAGGSTDTQYF
12	NA	NA	TRBV7-2	TRBJ2-7	TGTGCCAGCAGCAAACTAGTTTCCGAGCAGTACTTC	CASSKLVSEQYF
15	NA	few	TRBV5-8	TRBJ1-3	TGTGCCAGCAGCTTTTCTCGGAGCTCTGGAAACACCATATATTTT	CASSFSRSSGNTIYF
14	TRBD1	few	TRBV10-3	TRBJ1-1	TGTGCCATCAGTCCCGGGACAGGGAGGCCTGAAGCTTTCTTT	CAISPGTGRPEAFF
16	NA	NA	TRBV19	TRBJ1-1	TGTGCCAGTAGTATAGGGCAGGGGAGGGGGTCCACTGAAGCTTTCTTT	CASSIGQGRGSTEAFF
11	NA	few	TRBV5-4	TRBJ1-2	TGTGCCAGCAGCTCTACTTATGGCTACACCTTC	CASSSTYGYTF
16	NA	NA	TRBV6-6	TRBJ2-1	TGTGCCAGCAGTTACTCGTTGGCGGGATGGATTGATGAGCAGTTCTTC	CASSYSLAGWIDEQFF
15	TRBD2	NA	TRBV5-6	TRBJ2-1	TGTGCCAGCAGCGTGGGACTAGCGGGACCCGGAGGGCAGTTCTTC	CASSVGLAGPGGQFF
15	TRBD2	NA	TRBV5-1	TRBJ2-1	TGCGCCAGCAGCTCGGGGGGGAGCCCCTACAATGAGCAGTTCTTC	CASSSGGSPYNEQFF
17	NA	NA	TRBV4-1	TRBJ1-5	TGCGCCAGCAGCCCCGGCTCCCGACAGGATAGCAATCAGCCCCAGCATTTT	CASSPGSRQDSNQPQHF
14	NA	NA	TRBV5-4	TRBJ2-1	TGTGCCAGCAGCCTCAGCGGCATTTACAATGAGCAGTTCTTC	CASSLSGIYNEQFF
15	NA	few	TRBV6-6	TRBJ1-2	TGTGCCAGCAGTTCCACAGTTCCAACTCACTATGGCTACACCTTC	CASSSTVPTHYGYTF
16	NA	NA	TRBV4-3	TRBJ2-3	TGCGCCAGCAGCCAGAGTGTGGGGAGCGGCTCAGATACGCAGTATTTT	CASSQSVGSGSDTQYF
15	TRBD2	few	TRBV19	TRBJ2-7	TGTGCCAGTAGTAGACGTAGCGGGACCTCCTACGAGCAGTACTTC	CASSRRSGTSYEQYF
20	TRBD1	NA	TRBV27	TRBJ2-3	TGTGCCAGCAGTTTGTGGGGACAGGGAAGGGGAGAGTCTAGCACAGATACGCAGTATTTT	CASSLWGQGRGESSTDTQYF
19	TRBD1	once	TRBV9	TRBJ2-7	TGTGCCAGCAGCGTAAGATCGGGGGACAGGCCGGCTTTGGCGAACGAGCAGTACTTC	CASSVRSGDRPALANEQYF
16	NA	few	TRBV11-3	TRBJ2-1	TGTGCCAGCAGCACCAGGGCAAAGGGCTCCTACAATGAGCAGTTCTTC	CASSTRAKGSYNEQFF
16	NA	once	TRBV2	TRBJ2-6	TGTGCCAGCAGCACACAGGGCCCTGCTGGGGCCAACGTCCTGACTTTC	CASSTQGPAGANVLTF
15	NA	NA	TRBV7-2	TRBJ2-2	TGTGCCAGCAGCTTAGAGGGGATCATCGGGGGGGAGCTGTTTTTT	CASSLEGIIGGELFF
16	TRBD2	NA	TRBV9	TRBJ2-5	TGTGCCAGCAGCGTAGGGGCTAGCGGGAGCGCAGAGACCCAGTACTTC	CASSVGASGSAETQYF
16	TRBD2	NA	TRBV5-5	TRBJ2-3	TGTGCCAGCAGCTTGGAGTTTCGGGCGGGGGCAGATACGCAGTATTTT	CASSLEFRAGADTQYF
15	NA	few	TRBV6-1	TRBJ1-4	TGTGCCAGCAGTGCGAGATTGTATCCTAATGAAAAACTGTTTTTT	CASSARLYPNEKLFF
14	NA	NA	TRBV6-6	TRBJ2-7	TGTGCCAGCAGTTACTCCCTCCCGGGTTACGAGCAGTACTTC	CASSYSLPGYEQYF
16	TRBD1	NA	TRBV19	TRBJ1-5	TGTGCCAGTAGTACACCGGGACAGGGGAGCAATCAGCCCCAGCATTTT	CASSTPGQGSNQPQHF
14	NA	NA	TRBV5-5	TRBJ2-5	TGTGCCAGCAGCTTGAGGAGCGACCAAGAGACCCAGTACTTC	CASSLRSDQETQYF
12	NA	NA	TRBV10-2	TRBJ2-3	TGCGCCAGCAGTTATTTGACAGATACGCAGTATTTT	CASSYLTDTQYF
15	NA	few	TRBV28	TRBJ2-3	TGTGCCAGCAGTTTAGCGGGCCCGGCCACAGATACGCAGTATTTT	CASSLAGPATDTQYF
16	TRBD2	NA	TRBV2	TRBJ2-3	TGTGCCAGCAGTGAAGCGCGGCTAGCGGGGGGAGATACGCAGTATTTT	CASSEARLAGGDTQYF
14	TRBD1	NA	TRBV29-1	TRBJ2-6	TGCAGCGCCTGGGACAGCTCTGGGGCCAACGTCCTGACTTTC	CSAWDSSGANVLTF
15	TRBD2	few	TRBV15	TRBJ2-1	TGTGCCACCAGCTACGGGACTAGCGGGAGGCTTGAGCAGTTCTTC	CATSYGTSGRLEQFF
14	TRBD1	NA	TRBV5-1	TRBJ2-1	TGCGCCAGCACTGGGACAGGGGGAAACAATGAGCAGTTCTTC	CASTGTGGNNEQFF
15	NA	NA	TRBV7-2	TRBJ2-2	TGTGCCAGCAGCAAGGCTAGCGTAGGGGCCGGGGAGCTGTTTTTT	CASSKASVGAGELFF
13	TRBD1	NA	TRBV6-5	TRBJ1-1	TGTGCCAGCAGTTACGGGACAGGCTCTGAAGCTTTCTTT	CASSYGTGSEAFF
13	TRBD1	few	TRBV29-1	TRBJ2-2	TGCAGCGTTCGGACAGGGGGCTTCGGGGAGCTGTTTTTT	CSVRTGGFGELFF
14	TRBD1	few	TRBV18	TRBJ2-3	TGTGCCAGCTCACCCGGGACAGGAGCAGATACGCAGTATTTT	CASSPGTGADTQYF
17	TRBD2	few	TRBV19	TRBJ2-7	TGTGCCAGTAGTATGAGGCTAGCGGGGAACCTACCCTACGAGCAGTACTTC	CASSMRLAGNLPYEQYF
12	NA	NA	TRBV5-1	TRBJ2-7	TGCGCCAGCAGATACACAGGTTCCGAGCAGTACTTC	CASRYTGSEQYF
17	NA	NA	TRBV5-6	TRBJ2-4	TGTGCCAGCAGCTTGCGTCCGGACACATTAGCCAAAAACATTCAGTACTTC	CASSLRPDTLAKNIQYF
14	NA	NA	TRBV19	TRBJ2-1	TGTGCCAGTAGTATAAATATACACAACAATGAGCAGTTCTTC	CASSINIHNNEQFF
14	NA	NA	TRBV19	TRBJ2-7	TGTGCCAGTAGTATAGGGGGCCAGGACTACGAGCAGTACTTC	CASSIGGQDYEQYF
14	NA	NA	TRBV5-1	TRBJ2-7	TGCGCCAGCAGCGGGGGGTTGGCGGCGCGCGAGCAGTACTTC	CASSGGLAAREQYF
13	TRBD2	NA	TRBV13	TRBJ2-7	TGTGCCAGCGGGGGGGACCGCTTTGGCGAGCAGTACTTC	CASGGDRFGEQYF